Given below is one TCR beta chain in context. The antigen is undetermined. The PCR made use of 60 Vbeta and 13 Jbeta primers. Sequencing used immunoSEQ multiplex PCR; TCRdb keeps in-frame clones, though not all of them. This sample has some 140,000 clones, with around 79% found just once. Nominally healthy donors were sampled, though unrecorded immune exposures were likely. The data are from a study of cytomegalovirus exposure and HLA in healthy donors. Study findings and constraints: An Asian-associated ancestry cluster reportedly showed fewer N-insertions than the approximately 650-donor mean in a later analysis. Association of roughly 18,000 TCR beta sequences with HLA alleles was found at 0.05 false discovery rate in a later analysis. Trimming of TCR beta V- and J-genes showed a link, identified in a later analysis, to a missense DCLRE1C variant.

The CDR3 has 14 amino acids. Germline assignment: CDR1 MNHEY and CDR2 SMNVEV (reference sequence). The V and J ends lost 4 bases and 4 bases, in that order; junction bases with no gene match: 3. The TCR comes from a female donor in good health and CMV-seronegative. This sequence joins TRBV27 and TRBJ2-5, with TRBD2 matching 10 bases. The source material was PBMCs. CDR3: CASSSAGGRETQYF. The CDR3, as DNA: TGTGCCAGCAGTTCAGCGGGGGGGAGAGAGACCCAGTACTTC.